This TCR beta chain was recovered during a study of T cells after yellow fever vaccination. Trimming took 7 bases from V and 4 from J, leaving 14 bases between them. CDR1 is MNHEY and CDR2 is SVGEGT in the germline V gene. This CDR3 has 14 amino acids. TCRdb reprocessed the 5' RACE reads via MiXCR and lists one record per CDR3 protein. The table lists 55,000 to 70,000 distinct CDR3 sequences, more than 6.5% of them singletons, with 35% to 40% in the top ten. This clonotype has a count of ten or more. The genes are TRBV6-2 or TRBV6-3 and TRBJ2-1; D is possibly TRBD1 or TRBD2 (5 bases each). The sample consisted of CD8+ T cells sorted from PBMCs, taken roughly seven weeks after the first yellow fever vaccination. This clonotype originated in a young man who received the YFV17D yellow fever vaccine. The CDR3 bases are TGTGCCAGCAATAGCTGGGGGTCTTACAATGAGCAGTTCTTC. Translating gives CASNSWGSYNEQFF.